Listed below are T cell receptor beta chains from one sample, sequenced in a study of blood T cell repertoires in COVID-19. Produced via immunoSEQ multiplex PCR; TCRdb's table is partial and in-frame only. The sample includes hundreds of thousands of clones, roughly 89% of them seen just once. Sequencing was carried out using peripheral blood. Receptors were obtained from a woman aged 30 to 39 with COVID-19, enrolled during active disease. The CDR3 runs from the conserved cysteine through the conserved F or W. A D gene is named only where the DNA matches it firmly. For some rows the clone size is stated as once, few or many, or as a class when expanded; others skip it.

clone size	V gene	D gene	J gene	CDR3 DNA	CDR3 protein
.	TRBV11-2	.	TRBJ1-1	TGTGCCAGCACCGCCACCCGGGACACTGAAGCTTTCTTT	CASTATRDTEAFF
.	TRBV30	.	TRBJ2-3	TGTGCCTGGAGTACAGGGTCCGCCACAGATACGCAGTATTTT	CAWSTGSATDTQYF
.	TRBV2	TRBD1	TRBJ2-1	TGTGCCAGTTACCACCCGGGACAGGGGGAAAATGAGCAGTTCTTC	CASYHPGQGENEQFF
once	TRBV6-6	TRBD1	TRBJ2-5	TGTGCCAGCAGTACACAGGGGGAGACCCAGTACTTC	CASSTQGETQYF
.	TRBV7-9	.	TRBJ2-1	TGTGCCAGCAGCTCAGGGGGGACTTCCTACAATGAGCAGTTCTTC	CASSSGGTSYNEQFF
.	TRBV4-2	.	TRBJ1-3	TGTGCCAGCAGCCAAGATCAAAGGCAGGGAAAAAACACCATATATTTT	CASSQDQRQGKNTIYF
.	TRBV7-8	.	TRBJ1-4	TGTGCCAGCAGTCCACTCCTGACGGGGAATGAAAAACTGTTTTTT	CASSPLLTGNEKLFF
.	TRBV2	.	TRBJ1-5	TGTGCCAGCAGCGAACCGGACAGCATCTTTGGCAATCAGCCCCAGCATTTT	CASSEPDSIFGNQPQHF
.	TRBV7-3	TRBD1	TRBJ2-3	TGTGCCAGCAGCTTATACCCAATTACAACAGGGGCGTCAGATACGCAGTATTTT	CASSLYPITTGASDTQYF
.	TRBV5-5	.	TRBJ1-1	TGTGCCAGCAGCTTGCTGGGAGTGAACACTGAAGCTTTCTTT	CASSLLGVNTEAFF
.	TRBV25-1	.	TRBJ1-1	TGTGCCAGCGCTTCCCAGGGTACGAACACTGAAGCTTTCTTT	CASASQGTNTEAFF
.	TRBV1	.	TRBJ1-2	TGCACGCCTTCTCCCCGGGGGATGTCAAACTATGGCTACACCTTC	CTPSPRGMSNYGYTF
.	TRBV5-6	.	TRBJ1-5	TGTGCCAGCAGCTTTCGTGCCTATAGCAATCAGCCCCAGCATTTT	CASSFRAYSNQPQHF
.	TRBV7-9	.	TRBJ1-4	TGTGCCAGCAGCCCAGGGGTCTCTAATGAAAAACTGTTTTTT	CASSPGVSNEKLFF
.	TRBV6-1	.	TRBJ1-5	TGTGCCAGCAGTGAACGATCGGGGGGAGTCGGCCAGCCCCAGCATTTT	CASSERSGGVGQPQHF
.	TRBV5-8	TRBD2	TRBJ2-1	TGTGCCAGCAGCTTCGCTAGCGGGGCCTTACTCTACAATGAGCAGTTCTTC	CASSFASGALLYNEQFF
.	TRBV7-9	TRBD1	TRBJ2-1	TGTGCCAGCAGCCCCCCGGACAGGGGAATATTGTCCTACAATGAGCAGTTCTTC	CASSPPDRGILSYNEQFF
.	TRBV11-2	.	TRBJ2-5	TGTGCCAGCAGCTTCCCAGGGGTTCGCCAAGAGACCCAGTACTTC	CASSFPGVRQETQYF
.	TRBV5-1	TRBD1	TRBJ1-5	TGCGCCAGCAGCTCCAGCCCGACCGGGACAGGGAGTCAGCCCCAGCATTTT	CASSSSPTGTGSQPQHF
.	TRBV7-2	.	TRBJ2-6	TGTGCCAGCAGCTCGAGAGGAACTCGTAGGTTATCTGGGGCCAACGTCCTGACTTTC	CASSSRGTRRLSGANVLTF
.	TRBV24-1	.	TRBJ1-2	TGTGCCACCAGTGACTACAGGGATGGCTACACCTTC	CATSDYRDGYTF
few	TRBV6-5	TRBD1	TRBJ2-2	TGTGCCAGCAGTAAACAGGGGGACACCGGGGAGCTGTTTTTT	CASSKQGDTGELFF
.	TRBV30	TRBD1	TRBJ1-2	TGTGCCTGGAGTGTAGGGACAGGGCATGGCTACACCTTC	CAWSVGTGHGYTF
.	TRBV5-4	.	TRBJ2-2	TGTGCCAGCAGCTTGGCATCGACAGTTAGGGACACCGGGGAGCTGTTTTTT	CASSLASTVRDTGELFF
once	TRBV18	TRBD1	TRBJ1-1	TGTGCCAGCTCTTTAATGGGGACAGGGGCTGAAGCTTTCTTT	CASSLMGTGAEAFF
.	TRBV5-1	.	TRBJ2-4	TGCGCCAGCAGCCCAGGGACTTTAGCCAAAAACATTCAGTACTTC	CASSPGTLAKNIQYF
.	TRBV5-1	.	TRBJ1-1	TGCGCCAGCACAGGGGCGAAGGATGAAGCTTTCTTT	CASTGAKDEAFF
.	TRBV5-1	.	TRBJ1-3	TGCGCCAGCAGCTTGGATGTCGGGGGGACTGGAAACACCATATATTTT	CASSLDVGGTGNTIYF
once	TRBV7-9	.	TRBJ2-1	TGTGCCAGCAGCTTAGGCAGGGTGGGCCCAAATGGTGAGCAGTTCTTC	CASSLGRVGPNGEQFF
.	TRBV27	.	TRBJ2-2	TGTGCCAGCAGTCCAACTAGGACAGCCGGGGAGCTGTTTTTT	CASSPTRTAGELFF
.	TRBV6-6	TRBD1	TRBJ1-3	TGTGCCAGCCAGGGGGCGAGAAACACCATATATTTT	CASQGARNTIYF
.	TRBV18	TRBD1	TRBJ1-5	TGTGCCAGCTCTCCGACAGGGGTCCAGCCCCAGCATTTT	CASSPTGVQPQHF
.	TRBV2	.	TRBJ1-2	TGTGCCAGCCGACGGGGGGGTACCACTAACTATGGCTACACCTTC	CASRRGGTTNYGYTF
.	TRBV10-3	TRBD1	TRBJ1-6	TGTGCCATCAGTGGGACAGGGATAGATTCACCCCTCCACTTT	CAISGTGIDSPLHF
.	TRBV11-2	TRBD1	TRBJ1-2	TGTGCCAGCAGCTTAGTTTCAGGGGGCGCAGGTGGCTACACCTTC	CASSLVSGGAGGYTF
.	TRBV19	.	TRBJ2-3	TGTGCCAGTCGAGGACAGCTTAGCACAGATACGCAGTATTTT	CASRGQLSTDTQYF
once	TRBV28	.	TRBJ1-5	TGTGCCAGCAATTCCCAAGGGGGGGGAAATCAGCCCCAGCATTTT	CASNSQGGGNQPQHF
.	TRBV15	TRBD1	TRBJ1-4	TGTGCCACCAGCAGAGGGGACAGGGGTGGAACTAATGAAAAACTGTTTTTT	CATSRGDRGGTNEKLFF
.	TRBV30	.	TRBJ1-4	TGTGCCTGGACCCTCGGGGAGGGTTTGGTTACTAATGAAAAACTGTTTTTT	CAWTLGEGLVTNEKLFF
.	TRBV29-1	TRBD1	TRBJ1-1	TGCAGCGCCCCCGGGACAGGTGTTGAAGCTTTCTTT	CSAPGTGVEAFF
.	TRBV30	.	TRBJ1-4	TGTGCCTGGGGCCAGATTAATGAAAAACTGTTTTTT	CAWGQINEKLFF
.	TRBV1	.	TRBJ2-1	TGCACCAGCAGCCAAGTGCAACCCTCCGCCGGGACTAGGGTTGGAAATGAGCAGTTCTTC	CTSSQVQPSAGTRVGNEQFF
.	TRBV19	.	TRBJ1-1	TGTGCCAGTAGTAGGAGGCTGGGCACTGAAGCTTTCTTT	CASSRRLGTEAFF
.	TRBV7-2	.	TRBJ2-3	TGTGCCAGCACCCCATTTAGAGATACGCAGTATTTT	CASTPFRDTQYF
few	TRBV5-1	TRBD1	TRBJ2-1	TGCGCCAGCAGCTTTATTGCCGGACAGGGAATTTCGGGCTCCTACAATGAGCAGTTCTTC	CASSFIAGQGISGSYNEQFF
.	TRBV3-1/TRBV3-2	.	TRBJ2-2	TGTGCCAGCAGCCCTCCCGGCGGGGCTCCCGGGGAGCTGTTTTTT	CASSPPGGAPGELFF
.	TRBV5-6	TRBD1	TRBJ1-1	TGTGCCAGCAGCTTGGGACAGGGGGTGGTCACTGAAGCTTTCTTT	CASSLGQGVVTEAFF
.	TRBV4-1	.	TRBJ1-1	TGCGCCAGCAGCCAGGACCAGGGCGTTAGCGCTTTCTTT	CASSQDQGVSAFF
many	TRBV9	TRBD2	TRBJ2-1	TGTGCCAGCAGCGCCGGGGACTATCTAGGGTCGGGTGAGCAGTTCTTC	CASSAGDYLGSGEQFF
.	TRBV6-5	TRBD1	TRBJ1-4	TGTGCCAGCAGTCGGGACAGGGGAGAAAAACTGTTTTTT	CASSRDRGEKLFF
.	TRBV28	.	TRBJ2-3	TGTGCCAGCAGTTTGGTCTTAGACACAGATACGCAGTATTTT	CASSLVLDTDTQYF
.	TRBV5-1	TRBD1	TRBJ1-2	TGCGCCAGCAGCGTACAGGGGGAGGGTGGCTACACCTTC	CASSVQGEGGYTF
once	TRBV18	.	TRBJ1-3	TGTGCCAGCTCACGACCAGACATATTTGGAAACACCATATATTTT	CASSRPDIFGNTIYF
.	TRBV7-2	TRBD1	TRBJ1-3	TGTGCCAGCAGCAAGGGTCCCGGGACAGGGCGTGGAAACACCATATATTTT	CASSKGPGTGRGNTIYF
.	TRBV5-1	.	TRBJ2-5	TGCGCCAGCAGCCGGACAGATCAAGAGACCCAGTACTTC	CASSRTDQETQYF
.	TRBV11-2	TRBD1	TRBJ2-3	TGTGCCAGCAGCTTGCCAGGGGGCGCGGATACGCAGTATTTT	CASSLPGGADTQYF
.	TRBV18	.	TRBJ1-4	TGTGCCAGCTCACCACCGACCCAGGCGACTAATGAAAAACTGTTTTTT	CASSPPTQATNEKLFF